These 5 T cell receptor beta chains were sequenced from one sample in a study of T cells after posttransplantation cyclophosphamide. Data came from immunoSEQ multiplex PCR; TCRdb stores just in-frame clones and leaves some out. The sample includes some 25,000 clones, around 88% of them seen just once. Material: PBMCs. These receptors all stem from a woman aged 55-69 years with a blood cancer, CMV-positive, and with a related stem cell donor.

This chain links TRBV10-3 with TRBJ2-7; 8 positions agree with TRBD2. V lost 6 bases, J lost 0 bases, and 10 bases stayed unmatched. CDR3 size: 16 residues. Germline loops: CDR1 ENHRY, CDR2 SYGVKD. CDR3 protein: CAISPRTSRSSYEQYF. DNA of the CDR3: TGTGCCATCAGCCCCAGGACTAGCAGGAGCTCCTACGAGCAGTACTTC.

V usage is TRBV19 and J usage is TRBJ2-2; D possibly corresponds to TRBD1 (6 bases). The V end was cut by 3 bases, the J end by 3 bases, with 11 bases between. CDR1 and CDR2 from the germline V gene are LNHDA and SQIVND (reference sequence). The CDR3 has 15 residues. The CDR3 spells CASSIWGHDTGELFF. The CDR3 DNA sequence: TGTGCCAGTAGTATTTGGGGACACGACACCGGGGAGCTGTTTTTT.

This chain uses TRBV5-1 with TRBJ2-3, with D perhaps TRBD1 (5 bases). CDR3 length: 15 amino acids. V lost 4 bases and J 2 bases, leaving 14 bases between the germline ends. CDR1 is SGHRS, CDR2 YFSETQ, per germline. CDR3 nucleotides: TGCGCCAGCAGCCTTCCGACAGATTCCACAGATACGCAGTATTTT. Residues: CASSLPTDSTDTQYF.

In its sample, this clone was seen a few times. The rearrangement links TRBV5-6 to TRBJ2-4; 8 bases fit TRBD1. The germline V gene has CDR1 SGHDT and CDR2 YYEEEE. This CDR3 region has 13 residues. Losses at the gene ends were 4 bases for V and 8 bases for J; bases not matched to a gene: 5. CDR3 protein: CASSPDRADIQYF. DNA for the CDR3: TGTGCCAGCAGCCCGGACAGGGCGGACATTCAGTACTTC.

This rearrangement joins TRBV27 to TRBJ2-1; no clear D gene. Germline V gives CDR1 MNHEY, CDR2 SMNVEV (reference sequence). Trimming cost V 10 bases and J 0 bases, with 16 bases left between them. The CDR3 consists of 15 residues. The CDR3 DNA follows: TGTGCCACCGGTGTCGTACCAGGCTCCTACAATGAGCAGTTCTTC. Translation: CATGVVPGSYNEQFF.